The 23 T cell receptor beta chains below were found in one sample sequenced in a study of blood T cell repertoires in COVID-19. TCRdb keeps only in-frame clones here, not all; method: immunoSEQ multiplex PCR. The sample has 130,000 to 150,000 clones, around four fifths seen once. Sequencing used peripheral blood. The receptors here all came from a human donor in a cohort sampled during active COVID-19.

The rearrangement links TRBV7-2 to TRBJ1-4; D possibly corresponds to TRBD1 (5 bases). Trimming removed 0 bases at V and 12 bases at J, with 14 bases between. Germline CDR1 reads SGHTA; CDR2 reads FQGNSA. This CDR3 region has 14 residues. The CDR3 sequence is CASSLAGTAQELFF. The CDR3 region has the DNA TGTGCCAGCAGCTTAGCCGGGACTGCGCAGGAACTGTTTTTT.

This rearrangement joins TRBV30 to TRBJ1-2; no definite D call. V was clipped by 3 bases and J by 4 bases, with 15 bases between them. Per germline, CDR1 GTSNPN and CDR2 SVGIG (reference sequence). The length of the CDR3 is 14 residues. CDR3: CAWRVGGIPYGYTF. In nucleotides, the CDR3 is TGTGCCTGGAGGGTGGGAGGGATCCCCTATGGCTACACCTTC.

This clone has a single count. The V gene is TRBV25-1, the J gene TRBJ1-1; D is perhaps TRBD1 (6 bases). The germline CDR1 and CDR2 sequences are MGHDK and SYGVNS. The CDR3 consists of 14 residues. Trimming shortened V by 7 bases and J by 0 bases, and 12 bases separated the two germline ends. The chain's CDR3 is CASTDRSMNTEAFF. CDR3 DNA sequence: TGTGCCAGCACCGACAGGAGCATGAACACTGAAGCTTTCTTT.

This chain uses TRBV5-1 with TRBJ1-4; 12 bases align to TRBD1. The CDR3 loop spans 17 amino acids. Looked up from germline, CDR1 is SGHRS and CDR2 is YFSETQ. With V trimmed by 0 bases and J by 4 bases, 4 bases remained unmatched. The CDR3 loop is CASSLAGTGGLNEKLFF. The CDR3 DNA reads as TGCGCCAGCAGCTTGGCCGGGACAGGGGGCCTTAATGAAAAACTGTTTTTT.

The chain joins TRBV3-1 (or the pseudogene TRBV3-2) to TRBJ1-1; 8 bases are shared with TRBD1. Germline V gene lookup returns CDR1 LGHDT and CDR2 YNNKEL (reference sequence). The CDR3 covers 14 residues. Trimming cost V 4 bases and J 5 bases; bases outside gene matches: 6. CDR3 loop: CASSLGQGTTEAFF. CDR3 sequence (DNA): TGTGCCAGCAGCCTAGGACAGGGAACGACTGAAGCTTTCTTT.

V usage is TRBV4-2 and J usage is TRBJ2-2; TRBD1 agrees at 9 bases. This CDR3 has 17 residues. V shed 0 bases, J shed 7 bases, and the junction held 9 bases outside the gene matches. Germline CDR1 and CDR2: LGHNA and YNFKEQ. CDR3 residues: CASSQDLTGGAGGELFF. The DNA of the CDR3 is TGTGCCAGCAGCCAAGATCTTACAGGGGGCGCGGGCGGGGAGCTGTTTTTT.

The V gene is TRBV5-6, the J gene TRBJ2-2; a weak D match, TRBD1 (5 bases). Trimming left V 3 bases short and J 4 bases short, with 22 bases between. Per germline, CDR1 SGHDT and CDR2 YYEEEE. This CDR3 is built from 18 residues. The CDR3 is CASSSPHSKQGFTGELFF. CDR3 DNA sequence: TGTGCCAGCAGCTCCCCACACTCCAAGCAGGGATTCACCGGGGAGCTGTTTTTT.

The rearrangement links TRBV14 to TRBJ2-7, with D uncertain. Trimming left V 0 bases short and J 11 bases short, with 14 bases between. The CDR3 is 13 residues long. Germline V gene sequence: CDR1 SGHDN, CDR2 FVKESK. The chain's CDR3 is CASSQDRGPMKYF. The CDR3 DNA is TGTGCCAGCAGCCAAGATCGCGGCCCAATGAAGTACTTC.

V is TRBV28 and J is TRBJ1-4; D is perhaps TRBD1 (6 bases). CDR1 is MDHEN, CDR2 SYDVKM, per germline. V was clipped by 7 bases and J by 6 bases, with 12 bases between them. This CDR3 has 13 residues. The CDR3 loop is CASTRGQHEKLFF. CDR3 DNA sequence: TGTGCCAGCACCCGAGGACAGCATGAAAAACTGTTTTTT.

V and J are TRBV28 and TRBJ2-1, with TRBD1 as a possible D gene (6 bases). CDR1 and CDR2 from the germline V gene are MDHEN and SYDVKM. Trimming stripped 4 bases from V and 7 bases from J, with 17 bases between. The CDR3 extends over 15 amino acids. The CDR3 nucleotides read TGTGCCAGCAGTTCCTCTTGGGGGCTGGGGAATGAGCAGTTCTTC. This sequence encodes CASSSSWGLGNEQFF.

The rearrangement links TRBV23-1 to TRBJ1-2; D is unresolved. TRBV23-1 is treated as an ORF (open reading frame) with a function not yet certain. This CDR3 spans 16 amino acids. V was shortened by 5 bases and J by 5 bases, with 21 bases between the two germline ends. CDR3 loop: CASSEGSTRAYYGYTF. The CDR3 region has the DNA TGCGCCAGCAGTGAAGGGTCAACGAGGGCGTATTATGGCTACACCTTC.

The chain couples TRBV10-3 to TRBJ1-1, with TRBD1 as a possible D gene (6 bases). Germline V gene sequence: CDR1 ENHRY, CDR2 SYGVKD. The CDR3 is 16 amino acids. Trimming removed 0 bases from V and 4 bases from J, with 15 bases in between. The CDR3 loop is CAISESKRTVITEAFF. The CDR3 nucleotides are TGTGCCATCAGTGAGTCGAAAAGGACAGTTATCACTGAAGCTTTCTTT.

The rearrangement uses TRBV23-1 and TRBJ2-7, with 10 bases identical to TRBD1. TRBV23-1 has ORF status, its function being uncertain. The CDR3 spans 18 residues. The V and J ends lost 4 bases and 2 bases, in that order; junction bases with no gene match: 14. CDR3 protein: CASSLRTGGYEGTYEQYV. CDR3 DNA sequence: TGCGCCAGCAGTCTCCGGACAGGGGGGTATGAAGGGACCTACGAGCAGTACGTC.

The rearrangement links TRBV7-6 to TRBJ2-3; possible D gene TRBD2, 5 bases. Per germline, CDR1 SGHVS and CDR2 FNYEAQ. Trimming took 3 bases from V and 1 from J, leaving 11 bases between them. CDR3 length: 15 residues. CDR3 nucleotides: TGTGCCAGCAGCTTCTTGCTAGCAGGCACAGATACGCAGTATTTT. Protein sequence: CASSFLLAGTDTQYF.

The chain couples TRBV6-5 to TRBJ1-6; TRBD1 matches 9 bases. From germline, CDR1 is MNHEY and CDR2 SVGAGI. The CDR3 loop spans 14 amino acids. Germline trimming cut 6 bases from V and 9 bases from J; bases unmatched to any gene: 6. Here the CDR3 DNA reads TGTGCCAGCAGCCGGGACAGGGAGGTTTCACCCCTCCACTTT. Protein: CASSRDREVSPLHF.

The rearrangement joins TRBV6-5 to TRBJ1-4; maybe TRBD1 (6 bases). The ends were cut back, 0 bases at V and 11 bases at J, with 19 bases in the middle. The CDR3 is made up of 16 amino acids. Per the germline V gene, CDR1 is MNHEY and CDR2 is SVGAGI. CDR3 nucleotides: TGTGCCAGCAGTTACTCGAGTGACCCACAGGGAAAGAAACTGTTTTTT. This codes for CASSYSSDPQGKKLFF.

The chain employs TRBV7-3 and TRBJ2-2, with TRBD2 identical over 7 bases. In germline, CDR1 is SGHTA, CDR2 FQGTGA. This CDR3 region has 15 residues. After removal of 1 base from V and 1 base from J, the junction contained 0 bases not matched to a gene. CDR3 region: CASSLSGRNTGELFF. CDR3 bases: TGTGCCAGCAGCTTAAGCGGGAGGAACACCGGGGAGCTGTTTTTT.

This clone was seen just once. The V gene is TRBV13, the J gene TRBJ2-3, with TRBD2 matching over 12 bases. Germline CDR1 reads PRHDT; CDR2 reads FYEKMQ (reference sequence). V lost 2 bases to trimming and J lost 4 bases; unmatched junction nucleotides: 1. This CDR3 is built from 15 residues. CDR3 coding DNA: TGTGCCAGCAGCTTAAGGACTAGCGGGGCAGATACGCAGTATTTT. The encoded protein is CASSLRTSGADTQYF.

The chain carries TRBV4-2 and TRBJ2-2; 10 nucleotides agree with TRBD1. Trimming took 1 base from V and 3 from J; bases not matched to a gene: 8. Germline V gene lookup returns CDR1 LGHNA and CDR2 YNFKEQ. This CDR3 contains 18 residues. Written as DNA, the CDR3 is TGTGCCAGCAGCCAAGTTCTCGGGGACAGGGGATACACCGGGGAGCTGTTTTTT. This gives the protein CASSQVLGDRGYTGELFF.

This clone was observed many times. V gene TRBV25-1 combines with J gene TRBJ2-1; tentatively, D is TRBD2 (6 bases). V lost 3 bases and J 5 bases, leaving 14 bases between the germline ends. CDR3 length: 15 residues. Germline-derived CDR1 and CDR2 are MGHDK and SYGVNS. The CDR3 DNA follows: TGTGCCAGCAGTGATTTGTCTAGCGCCCACAATGAGCAGTTCTTC. Protein sequence: CASSDLSSAHNEQFF.

The CDR3 region is CASLQIPTGELFF. The CDR3 region has the DNA TGTGCCAGCCTACAGATACCCACCGGGGAGCTGTTTTTT. The chain links TRBV2 to TRBJ2-2; D not certain. The CDR3 extends over 13 amino acids. Looked up from germline, CDR1 is SNHLY and CDR2 is FYNNEI. Trimming pared 8 bases from V and 4 bases from J, leaving 11 bases between.

The chain joins TRBV5-5 to TRBJ2-7, with D possibly matching TRBD1 (6 bases). This CDR3 spans 14 amino acids. V lost 4 bases and J lost 0, with 11 bases in between. Germline CDR1 reads SGHKS; CDR2 reads YYEKEE (reference sequence). The DNA for the CDR3 is TGTGCCAGCAGCACGGACAGACTCTCCTACGAGCAGTACTTC. Protein product: CASSTDRLSYEQYF.

The CDR3 DNA reads as TGTGCCAGTGGGCAGCAGTCTGGGGCCAACGTCCTGACTTTC. This translates into CASGQQSGANVLTF. The chain combines TRBV28 with TRBJ2-6; no clear D gene. CDR3 length: 14 amino acids. Germline V gives CDR1 MDHEN, CDR2 SYDVKM. Trimming shortened V by 9 bases and J by 1 base, and 10 bases separated the two germline ends.